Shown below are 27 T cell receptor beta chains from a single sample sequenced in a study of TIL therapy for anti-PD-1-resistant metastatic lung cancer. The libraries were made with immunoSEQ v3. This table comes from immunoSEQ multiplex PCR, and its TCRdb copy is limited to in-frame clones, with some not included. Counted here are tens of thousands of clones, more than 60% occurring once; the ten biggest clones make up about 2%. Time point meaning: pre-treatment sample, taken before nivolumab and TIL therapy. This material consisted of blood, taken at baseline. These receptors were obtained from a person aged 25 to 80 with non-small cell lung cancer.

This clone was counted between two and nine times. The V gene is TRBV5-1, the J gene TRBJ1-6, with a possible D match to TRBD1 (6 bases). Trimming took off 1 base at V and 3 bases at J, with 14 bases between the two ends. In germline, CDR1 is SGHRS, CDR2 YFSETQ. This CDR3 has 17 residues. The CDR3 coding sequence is TGCGCCAGCAGCTTGCGAAATCCGGGACACTATAATTCACCCCTCCACTTT. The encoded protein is CASSLRNPGHYNSPLHF. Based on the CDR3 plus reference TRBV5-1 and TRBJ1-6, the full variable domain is KAGVTQTPRYLIKTRGQQVTLSCSPISGHRSVSWYQQTPGQGLQFLFEYFSETQRNKGNFPGRFSGRQFSNSRSEMNVSTLELGDSALYLCASSLRNPGHYNSPLHFGNGTRLTVT.

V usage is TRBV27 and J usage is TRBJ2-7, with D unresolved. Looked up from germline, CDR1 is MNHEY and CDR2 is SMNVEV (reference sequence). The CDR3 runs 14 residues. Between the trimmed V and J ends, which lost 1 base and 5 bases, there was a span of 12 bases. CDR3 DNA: TGTGCCAGCAGTTTATTGGGTTCGTCTAACGAGCAGTACTTC. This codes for CASSLLGSSNEQYF.

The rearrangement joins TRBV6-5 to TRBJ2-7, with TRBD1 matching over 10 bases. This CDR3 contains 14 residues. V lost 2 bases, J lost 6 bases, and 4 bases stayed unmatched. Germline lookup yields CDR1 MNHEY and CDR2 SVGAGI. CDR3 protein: CASSYERTGGEQYF. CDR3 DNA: TGTGCCAGCAGTTACGAGAGGACAGGGGGCGAGCAGTACTTC.

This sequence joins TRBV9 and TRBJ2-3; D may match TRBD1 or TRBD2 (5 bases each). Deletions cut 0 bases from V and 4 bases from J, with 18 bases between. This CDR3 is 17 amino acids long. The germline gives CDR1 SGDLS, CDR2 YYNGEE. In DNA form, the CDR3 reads TGTGCCAGCAGCGTAGTCCGGGGCCTGCTTGGGGCAGATACGCAGTATTTT. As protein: CASSVVRGLLGADTQYF.

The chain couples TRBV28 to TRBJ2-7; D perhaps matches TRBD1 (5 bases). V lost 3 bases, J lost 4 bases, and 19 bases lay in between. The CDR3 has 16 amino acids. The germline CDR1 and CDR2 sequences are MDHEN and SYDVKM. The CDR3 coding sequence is TGTGCCAGCAGTTTTCGAGAAGGGGAAGGGCCTTACGAGCAGTACTTC. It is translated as CASSFREGEGPYEQYF.

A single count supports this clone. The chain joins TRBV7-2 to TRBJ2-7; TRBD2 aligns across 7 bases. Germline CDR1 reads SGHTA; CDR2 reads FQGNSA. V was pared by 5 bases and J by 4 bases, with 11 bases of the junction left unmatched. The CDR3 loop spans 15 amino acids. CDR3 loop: CASSQMGGLLYEQYF. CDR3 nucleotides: TGTGCCAGCAGCCAAATGGGGGGACTACTTTACGAGCAGTACTTC.

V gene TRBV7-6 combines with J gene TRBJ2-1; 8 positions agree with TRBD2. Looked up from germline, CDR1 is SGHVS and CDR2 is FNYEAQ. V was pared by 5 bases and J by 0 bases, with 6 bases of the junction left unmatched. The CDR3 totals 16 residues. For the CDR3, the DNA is TGTGCCAGCAGCGAGCGGGAGTGGATCTCCTACAATGAGCAGTTCTTC. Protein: CASSEREWISYNEQFF.

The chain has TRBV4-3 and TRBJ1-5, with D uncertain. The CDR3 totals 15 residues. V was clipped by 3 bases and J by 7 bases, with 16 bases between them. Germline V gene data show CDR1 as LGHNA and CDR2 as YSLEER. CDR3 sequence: CASSQGVEVRQPQHF. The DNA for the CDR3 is TGCGCCAGCAGCCAGGGCGTAGAGGTCAGGCAGCCCCAGCATTTT.

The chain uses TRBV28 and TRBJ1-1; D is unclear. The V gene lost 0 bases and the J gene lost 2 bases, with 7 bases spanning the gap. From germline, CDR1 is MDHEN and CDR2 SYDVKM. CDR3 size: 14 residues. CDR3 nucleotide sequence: TGTGCCAGCAGTTTATGGGGTGATAACACTGAAGCTTTCTTT. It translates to CASSLWGDNTEAFF.

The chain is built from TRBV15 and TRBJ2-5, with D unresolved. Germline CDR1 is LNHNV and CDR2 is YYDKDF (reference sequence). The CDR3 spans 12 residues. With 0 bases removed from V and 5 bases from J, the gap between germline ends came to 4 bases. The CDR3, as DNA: TGTGCCACCAGCAGAGATGGGGAGACCCAGTACTTC. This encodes CATSRDGETQYF.

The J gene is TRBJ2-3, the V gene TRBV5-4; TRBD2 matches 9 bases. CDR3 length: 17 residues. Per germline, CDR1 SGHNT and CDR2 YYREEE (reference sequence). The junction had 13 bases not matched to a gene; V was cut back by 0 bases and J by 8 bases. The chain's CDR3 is CASSLGGGGARITTQYF. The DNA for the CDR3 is TGTGCCAGCAGCTTGGGTGGCGGGGGGGCACGGATTACTACGCAGTATTTT.

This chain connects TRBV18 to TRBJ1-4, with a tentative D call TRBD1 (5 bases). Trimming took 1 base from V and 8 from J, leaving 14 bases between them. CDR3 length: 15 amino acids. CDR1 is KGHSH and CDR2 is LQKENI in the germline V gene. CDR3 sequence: CASSPQGPPREKLFF. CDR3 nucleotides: TGTGCCAGCTCACCACAGGGACCACCGAGGGAAAAACTGTTTTTT.

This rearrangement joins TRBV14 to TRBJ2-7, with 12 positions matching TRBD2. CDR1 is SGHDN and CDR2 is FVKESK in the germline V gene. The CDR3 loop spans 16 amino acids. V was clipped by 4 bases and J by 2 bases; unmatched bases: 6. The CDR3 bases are TGTGCCAGCAGCCCGCTAGCGGGAGGGATGGCCTACGAGCAGTACTTC. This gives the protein CASSPLAGGMAYEQYF.

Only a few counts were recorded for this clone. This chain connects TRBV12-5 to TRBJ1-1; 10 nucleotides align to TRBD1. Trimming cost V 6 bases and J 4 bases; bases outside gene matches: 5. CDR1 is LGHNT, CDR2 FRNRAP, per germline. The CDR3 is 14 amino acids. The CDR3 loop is CASGYGTGVTEAFF. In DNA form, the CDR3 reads TGTGCTAGTGGCTATGGGACAGGGGTCACTGAAGCTTTCTTT.

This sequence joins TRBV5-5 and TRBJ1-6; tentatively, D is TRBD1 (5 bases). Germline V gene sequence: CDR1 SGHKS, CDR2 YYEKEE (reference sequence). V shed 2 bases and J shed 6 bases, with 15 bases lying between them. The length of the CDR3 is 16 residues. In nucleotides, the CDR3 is TGTGCCAGCAGCTTTTCAAGGGACTCCAGTAATTCACCCCTCCACTTT. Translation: CASSFSRDSSNSPLHF.

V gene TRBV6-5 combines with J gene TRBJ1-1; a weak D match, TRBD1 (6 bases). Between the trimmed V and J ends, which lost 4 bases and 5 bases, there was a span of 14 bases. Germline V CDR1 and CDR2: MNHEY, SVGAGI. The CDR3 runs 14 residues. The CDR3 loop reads CASSFQTQGTEAFF. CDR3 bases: TGTGCCAGCAGTTTCCAGACCCAGGGGACTGAAGCTTTCTTT.

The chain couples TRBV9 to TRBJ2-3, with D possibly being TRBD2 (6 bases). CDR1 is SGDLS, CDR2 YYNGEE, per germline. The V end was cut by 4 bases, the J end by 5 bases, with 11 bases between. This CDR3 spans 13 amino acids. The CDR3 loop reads CASSPGTRDTQYF. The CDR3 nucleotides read TGTGCCAGCAGCCCCGGGACTCGAGATACGCAGTATTTT. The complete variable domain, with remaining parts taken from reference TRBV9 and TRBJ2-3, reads DSGVTQTPKHLITATGQRVTLRCSPRSGDLSVYWYQQSLDQGLQFLIQYYNGEERAKGNILERFSAQQFPDLHSELNLSSLELGDSALYFCASSPGTRDTQYFGPGTRLTVL.

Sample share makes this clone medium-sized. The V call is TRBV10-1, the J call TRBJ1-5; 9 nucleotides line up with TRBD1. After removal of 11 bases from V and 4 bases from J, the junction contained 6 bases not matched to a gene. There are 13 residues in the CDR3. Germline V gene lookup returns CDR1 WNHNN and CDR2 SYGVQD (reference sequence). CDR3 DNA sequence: TGCGCCGAAAGGGACAGGGCTAATCAGCCCCAGCATTTT. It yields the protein CAERDRANQPQHF.

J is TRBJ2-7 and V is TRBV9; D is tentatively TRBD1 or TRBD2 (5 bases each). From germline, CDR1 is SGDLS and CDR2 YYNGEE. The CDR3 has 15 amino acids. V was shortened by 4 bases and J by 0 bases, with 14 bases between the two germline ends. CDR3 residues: CASSLRDANSYEQYF. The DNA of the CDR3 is TGTGCCAGCAGCCTCAGGGACGCCAACTCCTACGAGCAGTACTTC.

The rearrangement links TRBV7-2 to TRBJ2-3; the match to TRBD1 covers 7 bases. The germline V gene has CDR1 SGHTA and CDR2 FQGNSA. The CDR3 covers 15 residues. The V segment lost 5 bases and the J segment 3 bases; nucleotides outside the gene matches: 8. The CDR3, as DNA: TGTGCCAGCAGCCTAACAGGGGCTGGAACAGATACGCAGTATTTT. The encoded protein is CASSLTGAGTDTQYF.

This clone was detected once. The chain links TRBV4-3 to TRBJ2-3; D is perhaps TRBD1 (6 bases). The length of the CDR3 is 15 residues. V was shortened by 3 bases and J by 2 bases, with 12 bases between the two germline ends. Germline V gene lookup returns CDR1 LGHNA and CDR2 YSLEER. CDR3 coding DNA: TGCGCCAGCAGCCATAGGGACACCCACACAGATACGCAGTATTTT. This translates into CASSHRDTHTDTQYF.

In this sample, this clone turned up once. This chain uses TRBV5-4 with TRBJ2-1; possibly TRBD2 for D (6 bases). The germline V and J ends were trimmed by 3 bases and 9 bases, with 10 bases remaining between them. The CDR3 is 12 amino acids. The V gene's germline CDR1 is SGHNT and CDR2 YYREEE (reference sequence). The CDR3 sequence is CASSYPSVEQFF. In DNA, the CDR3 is TGTGCCAGCAGCTATCCTAGCGTTGAGCAGTTCTTC.

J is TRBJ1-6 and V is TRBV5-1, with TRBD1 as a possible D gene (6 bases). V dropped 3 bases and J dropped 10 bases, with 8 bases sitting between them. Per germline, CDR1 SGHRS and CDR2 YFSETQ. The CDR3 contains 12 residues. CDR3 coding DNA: TGCGCCAGCAGCTCCGGACAGTCACCCCTCCACTTT. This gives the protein CASSSGQSPLHF. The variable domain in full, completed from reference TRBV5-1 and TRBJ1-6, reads KAGVTQTPRYLIKTRGQQVTLSCSPISGHRSVSWYQQTPGQGLQFLFEYFSETQRNKGNFPGRFSGRQFSNSRSEMNVSTLELGDSALYLCASSSGQSPLHFGNGTRLTVT.

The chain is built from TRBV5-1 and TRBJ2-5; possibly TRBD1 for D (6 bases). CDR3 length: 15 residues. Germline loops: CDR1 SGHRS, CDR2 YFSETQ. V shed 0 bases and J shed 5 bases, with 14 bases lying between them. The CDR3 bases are TGCGCCAGCAGCTTGGGGGCAGGGGCGGAGGAGACCCAGTACTTC. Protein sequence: CASSLGAGAEETQYF.

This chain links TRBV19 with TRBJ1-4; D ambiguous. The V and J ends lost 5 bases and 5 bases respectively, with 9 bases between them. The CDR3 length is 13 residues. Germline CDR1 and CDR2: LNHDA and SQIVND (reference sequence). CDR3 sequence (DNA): TGTGCCAGTAGTTGGAGGTGGAATGAAAAACTGTTTTTT. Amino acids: CASSWRWNEKLFF. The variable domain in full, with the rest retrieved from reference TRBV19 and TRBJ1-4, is DGGITQSPKYLFRKEGQNVTLSCEQNLNHDAMYWYRQDPGQGLRLIYYSQIVNDFQKGDIAEGYSVSREKKESFPLTVTSAQKNPTAFYLCASSWRWNEKLFFGSGTQLSVL.

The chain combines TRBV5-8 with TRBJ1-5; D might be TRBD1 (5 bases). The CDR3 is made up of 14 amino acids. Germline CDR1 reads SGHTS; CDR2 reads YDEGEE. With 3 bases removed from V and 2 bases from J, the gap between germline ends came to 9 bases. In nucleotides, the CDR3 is TGTGCCAGCAGCTGGGACCCGGGCAATCAGCCCCAGCATTTT. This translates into CASSWDPGNQPQHF.

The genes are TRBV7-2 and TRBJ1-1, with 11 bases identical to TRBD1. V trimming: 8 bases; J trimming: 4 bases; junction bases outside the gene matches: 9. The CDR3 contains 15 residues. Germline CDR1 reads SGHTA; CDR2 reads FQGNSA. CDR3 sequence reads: CASLWGTGGVTEAFF. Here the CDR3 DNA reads TGTGCCAGCCTCTGGGGGACAGGGGGAGTCACTGAAGCTTTCTTT.